The sequence of this T cell receptor (beta chain) was determined in a study of cytomegalovirus exposure and HLA in healthy donors. In the PCR, 60 Vbeta and 13 Jbeta primers were used. Assay used: immunoSEQ multiplex PCR; TCRdb lists only in-frame clones, some missing. The sample carries about 160,000 clones, roughly 73% recorded once. Germline V gene sequence: CDR1 MNHNS, CDR2 SASEGT. The CDR3 sequence is 14 residues long. V dropped 7 bases and J dropped 5 bases, with 15 bases sitting between them. The sequencing sample was made of PBMCs. This TCR was sampled from a woman in her thirties in good health and CMV-seronegative. The V call is TRBV6-1, the J call TRBJ2-4, with D possibly TRBD2 on 7 matching bases. The CDR3 DNA sequence: TGTGCCAGCACCCAAGGGGGGGGCCAAAACATTCAGTACTTC. It encodes CASTQGGGQNIQYF.